Sequencing of this T cell receptor (beta chain) was carried out in a study of T cell responses to AZD1222 COVID-19 vaccine. Profiling relied on immunoSEQ multiplex PCR, and the TCRdb table lists in-frame clones only, not all of them. The sample lists some 170,000 clones; over 80% were seen once. Germline V gene sequence: CDR1 MDHEN, CDR2 SYDVKM. CDR3 length: 13 residues. V shed 5 bases and J shed 3 bases, with 10 bases lying between them. Points from the study as a whole: Spike-specific TCR breadth rose after two AZD1222 doses, and depth rose as well. None of the repertoires were sampled until the peak T cell response had passed. Seropositivity was recorded at baseline in only 6 or 7 AZD1222 recipients.

Notes on this clone: No antigen is known for it.

This specimen was peripheral blood, taken 28 days after the second dose of the MenACWY control vaccine. The V gene is TRBV28, the J gene TRBJ1-1; D is undetermined. The receptor was derived from an adult who received the MenACWY meningococcal vaccine as a control. CDR3 in amino acids: CASSGGRHTEAFF. For the CDR3, the DNA is TGTGCCAGCAGTGGAGGGCGGCACACTGAAGCTTTCTTT.